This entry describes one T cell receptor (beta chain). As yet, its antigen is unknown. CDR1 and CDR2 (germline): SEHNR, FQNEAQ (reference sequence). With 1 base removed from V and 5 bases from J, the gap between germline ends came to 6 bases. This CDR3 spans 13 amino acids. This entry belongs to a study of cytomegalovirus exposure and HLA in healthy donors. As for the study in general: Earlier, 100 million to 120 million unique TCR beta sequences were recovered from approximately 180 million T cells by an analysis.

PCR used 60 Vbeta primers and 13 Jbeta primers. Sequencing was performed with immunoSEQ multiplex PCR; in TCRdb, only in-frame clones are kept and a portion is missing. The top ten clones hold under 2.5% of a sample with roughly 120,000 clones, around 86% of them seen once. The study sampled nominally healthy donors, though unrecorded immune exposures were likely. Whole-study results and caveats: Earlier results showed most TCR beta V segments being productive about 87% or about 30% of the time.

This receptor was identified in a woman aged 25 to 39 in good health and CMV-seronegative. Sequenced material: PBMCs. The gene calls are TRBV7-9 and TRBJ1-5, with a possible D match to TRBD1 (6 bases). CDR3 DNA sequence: TGTGCCAGCAGCTTAGAGGGGGATCAGCCCCAGCATTTT. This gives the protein CASSLEGDQPQHF.